This TCR beta chain was identified in a study of identical twins' blood T cells. Study-level information: About 12 libraries, six alpha and six beta, gave some 52 million reads.

This clonotype has at least ten counts. Antigen: not known. V was pared by 5 bases and J by 8 bases, with 16 bases between. Germline lookup yields CDR1 DFQATT and CDR2 SNEGSKA (reference sequence). This CDR3 comprises 13 residues. TCR cDNA libraries were made from RNA using a previously described, modified protocol. TCRdb passed the 5' RACE reads through MiXCR, listing each CDR3 protein once. The sample comprises fewer than 450,000 distinct CDR3 sequences, roughly 30% of which are singletons, and about 6% rests with the top ten. Broader study findings: Twin repertoire similarity may partly reflect shared environment. V gene usage reportedly matched far better within twin pairs than unrelated donors.

This TCR was recovered from a woman aged 18-55 years in good health. The chain has TRBV20-1 and TRBJ2-1; D call uncertain. Sequenced: PBMCs. The CDR3 reads CSAPPMVGYEQFF. The CDR3, as DNA: TGCAGTGCTCCCCCAATGGTGGGCTATGAGCAGTTCTTC.